This T cell receptor (beta chain) was obtained from a study of lymphopenia after photon versus proton radiotherapy. The table came from immunoSEQ multiplex PCR; TCRdb's copy has only in-frame clones and leaves some out. This table holds around 150,000 clones, about 88% found once. This clone was seen more than once but under ten times. What it recognizes is unknown. Whole-study results and caveats: Survival link was tested only in deceased patients; proton benefit remains a possibility. Photon-treated patients lost naive T cells and TCR diversity; proton-treated stayed stable. A bigger post-nadir fall in TCR diversity correlated inversely with survival time in deceased patients. Post-nadir diversity loss with photons came from oligoclonal expansion, particularly CD8+ Temra cells.

Sequencing was performed on peripheral blood, taken from a patient treated with photon-based radiotherapy. The clonotype was recovered from a man over 45 with gastric cancer.

The CDR3 DNA sequence: TGTGCTAGTGCCCCCGAGGGTAACATTCAGTACTTC. Its protein is CASAPEGNIQYF. The chain joins TRBV12-5 to TRBJ2-4; tentatively, D is TRBD2 (5 bases). This CDR3 has 12 residues. CDR1 LGHNT and CDR2 FRNRAP come from the germline V gene. V was pared by 7 bases and J by 7 bases, with 11 bases between.